This is a list of T cell receptor beta chains from one sample in a study of early T cells in non-severe SARS-CoV-2 infection. TCRdb reprocessed the 5' RACE reads via MiXCR and lists one record per CDR3 protein. The table shows 55,000 to 65,000 distinct CDR3 sequences, with about 10% occurring only once. Sequencing input: whole blood. These receptors were obtained from an adult who was a healthcare worker with PCR-confirmed SARS-CoV-2 infection or an uninfected control (not recorded which). Both conserved end residues are part of each CDR3. D genes are given only for firm matches.

. TRBJ2-7 TRBV6-5 CASSYFGSYEQYF
TRBD2 TRBJ2-1 TRBV24-1 CATSDPSGSSNEQFF
. TRBJ2-7 TRBV2 CASSDEGEQYF
. TRBJ2-1 TRBV9 CASSVTTLYDNEQFF
. TRBJ2-2 TRBV20-1 CSARDLRLQNTGELFF
. TRBJ2-3 TRBV29-1 CSVGGDTQYF
. TRBJ2-2 TRBV2 CASSENSPWTGELFF
TRBD1 TRBJ1-2 TRBV12-3/TRBV12-4 CASNLRGLGYGYTF
. TRBJ2-3 TRBV15 CATSSRGWRVVITDTQYF
. TRBJ1-6 TRBV25-1 CASSGSNNSPLHF
. TRBJ1-1 TRBV20-1 CSARDVLGKGAFF
. TRBJ1-1 TRBV7-2 CASSLAGVNTEAFF
TRBD1 TRBJ1-5 TRBV6-2/TRBV6-3 CASRTYRGKSQPQHF
. TRBJ2-3 TRBV29-1 CSARTADTQYF
. TRBJ2-7 TRBV7-9 CASSLLVQVNLSHRVYEQYF
. TRBJ2-6 TRBV7-3 CASRMGSGANVLTF
TRBD1 TRBJ2-4 TRBV28 CASSLGQGARIQYF
TRBD2 TRBJ2-7 TRBV5-1 CASSYSGSLSDEQYF
. TRBJ2-3 TRBV6-6 CASSYPGGTDTQYF
TRBD2 TRBJ2-7 TRBV5-4 CASSLGLADDEQYF
TRBD1 TRBJ2-1 TRBV29-1 CSGDRGKQFF
. TRBJ2-6 TRBV5-1 CASSFTPGSGANVLTF
TRBD2 TRBJ2-1 TRBV20-1 CSAREGLAGPKSSYNEQFF
. TRBJ2-7 TRBV29-1 CSVETANYEQYF
TRBD1 TRBJ1-1 TRBV3-1 CASSQGRGQGGTEAFF
. TRBJ2-3 TRBV6-6 CASTLNLGDTQYF
. TRBJ2-3 TRBV6-5 CASSRGIDTQYF
TRBD2 TRBJ2-1 TRBV6-2/TRBV6-3 CASSSGGSYNEQFF
TRBD2 TRBJ2-7 TRBV6-2/TRBV6-3 CASSKTSGLSYEQYF
. TRBJ2-7 TRBV6-2/TRBV6-3 CASSGPPRSYEQYF
TRBD1 TRBJ2-1 TRBV12-3/TRBV12-4 CASSSLDRDYEQFF
. TRBJ2-4 TRBV7-8 CASSLGARGNIQYF
TRBD2 TRBJ2-1 TRBV24-1 CVPPLAGEYNEQFF
TRBD1 TRBJ2-7 TRBV12-3/TRBV12-4 CASSRGDRVSYEQYF